This T cell receptor (beta chain) was sequenced during a study of blood T cell repertoires in COVID-19. For the study at large: Samples representing acute and convalescent COVID-19 were sourced from the United States, Italy and Spain.

Methods used by the authors: Amplified reference gene primers provided the basis for estimating nucleated cell counts. Only in-frame clones appear in the TCRdb table, and some are missing; sequencing was by immunoSEQ multiplex PCR. The V and J calls and clone size were taken over from that table, and D and trimming were inferred from the DNA. The sample has approximately 79,000 clones, approximately 80% seen once. The CDR3 is 14 residues long. Germline loops: CDR1 LGHNA, CDR2 YNFKEQ. Trimming took off 7 bases at V and 6 bases at J, with 17 bases between the two ends. The clonotype comes from a man in his fifties or sixties with COVID-19, enrolled during active disease. The chain carries TRBV4-2 and TRBJ2-3; tentatively, D is TRBD1 (6 bases). Sequencing used peripheral blood. The CDR3 DNA sequence: TGTGCCAGCAAAAAGGACAGCAGTCGGGATACGCAGTATTTT. Its protein is CASKKDSSRDTQYF.